The present T cell receptor beta chain was sequenced within a study of cytomegalovirus exposure and HLA in healthy donors. General study points: Reports showed the classifier diagnosing cytomegalovirus status with high specificity and sensitivity. Productive rates of about 87% or about 30% were seen for most TCR beta V segments in an earlier analysis. In a later analysis, CMV-associated beta chains were mostly HLA-associated, it appeared.

The PCR was carried out with 60 Vbeta primers and 13 Jbeta primers. The assay was immunoSEQ multiplex PCR, and TCRdb's table has in-frame clones only and misses some. This sample has 100,000 to 150,000 clones, with roughly three quarters found just once. Per germline, CDR1 LGHNA and CDR2 YSLEER. V lost 0 bases, J lost 7 bases, and 9 bases stayed unmatched. CDR3 length: 16 amino acids. Note on this clone: Its matching antigen is unknown.

The source of this sequence is a man aged 25 to 45 in good health and CMV-seropositive. The chain couples TRBV4-3 to TRBJ2-1; 7 bases line up with TRBD2. Input material: PBMCs. CDR3 loop: CASSQEPAGTNNEQFF. For the CDR3, the DNA is TGCGCCAGCAGCCAAGAACCAGCGGGAACTAATAATGAGCAGTTCTTC.